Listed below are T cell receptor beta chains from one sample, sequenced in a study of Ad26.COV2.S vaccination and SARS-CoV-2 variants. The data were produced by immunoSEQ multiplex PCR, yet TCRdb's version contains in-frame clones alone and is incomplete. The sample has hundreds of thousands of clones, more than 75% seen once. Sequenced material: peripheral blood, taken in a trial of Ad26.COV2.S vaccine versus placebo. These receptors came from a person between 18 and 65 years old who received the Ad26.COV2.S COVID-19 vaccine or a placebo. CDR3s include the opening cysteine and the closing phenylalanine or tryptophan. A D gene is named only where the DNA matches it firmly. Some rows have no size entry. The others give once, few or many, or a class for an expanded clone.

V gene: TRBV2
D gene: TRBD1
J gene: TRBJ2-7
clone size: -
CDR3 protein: CASRATGAYEQYF
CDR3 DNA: TGTGCCAGCAGAGCGACAGGGGCCTACGAGCAGTACTTC

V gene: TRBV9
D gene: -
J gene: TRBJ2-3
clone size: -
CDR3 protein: CASSGDLSDTQYF
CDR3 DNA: TGTGCCAGCAGCGGCGATCTTAGCGATACGCAGTATTTT

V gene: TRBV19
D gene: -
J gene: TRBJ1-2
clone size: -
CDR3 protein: CASSISRVDGYTF
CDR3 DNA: TGTGCCAGTAGTATCAGTAGGGTGGACGGCTACACCTTC

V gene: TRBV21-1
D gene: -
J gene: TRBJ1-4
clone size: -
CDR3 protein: CASSISGQAATNEKLFF
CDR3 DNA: TGTGCCAGCAGCATATCGGGACAGGCAGCAACTAATGAAAAACTGTTTTTT

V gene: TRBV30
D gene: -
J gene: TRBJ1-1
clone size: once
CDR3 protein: CAWSVWGVTEAFF
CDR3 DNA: TGTGCCTGGAGTGTATGGGGAGTCACTGAAGCTTTCTTT

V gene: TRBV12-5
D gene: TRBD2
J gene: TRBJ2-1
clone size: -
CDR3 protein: CASGLTLAGPYNEQFF
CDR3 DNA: TGTGCTAGTGGTCTGACGCTAGCGGGACCGTACAATGAGCAGTTCTTC

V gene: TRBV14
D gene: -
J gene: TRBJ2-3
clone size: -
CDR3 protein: CASSQTLYLSTDTQYF
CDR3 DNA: TGTGCCAGCAGCCAAACCCTATACCTTAGCACAGATACGCAGTATTTT

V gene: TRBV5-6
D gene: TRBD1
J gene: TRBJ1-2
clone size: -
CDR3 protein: CASSFRGGEGYTF
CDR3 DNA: TGTGCCAGCAGCTTCAGGGGGGGTGAAGGCTACACCTTC

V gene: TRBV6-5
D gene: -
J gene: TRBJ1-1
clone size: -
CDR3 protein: CASSYGIGGNTEAFF
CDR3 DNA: TGTGCCAGCAGTTATGGTATTGGGGGGAACACTGAAGCTTTCTTT

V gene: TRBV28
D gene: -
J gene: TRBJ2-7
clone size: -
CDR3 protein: CASSSMGRSSYEQYF
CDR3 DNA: TGTGCCAGCAGTTCTATGGGACGGAGCTCCTACGAGCAGTACTTC

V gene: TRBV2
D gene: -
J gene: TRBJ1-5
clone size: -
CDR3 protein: CASSEGQPNQPQHF
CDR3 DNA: TGTGCCAGCAGTGAAGGACAGCCGAATCAGCCCCAGCATTTT

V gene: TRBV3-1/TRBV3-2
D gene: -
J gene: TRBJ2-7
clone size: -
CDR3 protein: CASSQPPTDYEQYF
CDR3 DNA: TGTGCCAGCAGCCAACCGCCGACGGATTACGAGCAGTACTTC

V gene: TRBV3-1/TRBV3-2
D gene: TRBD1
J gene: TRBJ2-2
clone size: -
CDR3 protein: CASSQPGQGFAGELFF
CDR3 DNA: TGTGCCAGCAGCCAGCCGGGACAGGGATTCGCCGGGGAGCTGTTTTTT

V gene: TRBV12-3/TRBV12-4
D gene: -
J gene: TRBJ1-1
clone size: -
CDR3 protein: CASTPTDGTEAFF
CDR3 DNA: TGTGCCAGCACCCCGACAGATGGGACTGAAGCTTTCTTT

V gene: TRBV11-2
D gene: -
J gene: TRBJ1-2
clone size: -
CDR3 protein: CASSLERNSYGYTF
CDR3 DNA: TGTGCCAGCAGCTTAGAGCGTAACTCTTATGGCTACACCTTC

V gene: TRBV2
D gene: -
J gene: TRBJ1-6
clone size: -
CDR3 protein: CASRWDTAANSPLHF
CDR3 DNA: TGTGCCAGCAGGTGGGACACCGCGGCGAATTCACCCCTCCACTTT

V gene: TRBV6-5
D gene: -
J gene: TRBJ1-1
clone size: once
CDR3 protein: CASCFTEYTEAFF
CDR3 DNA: TGTGCCAGCTGCTTTACAGAATACACTGAAGCTTTCTTT

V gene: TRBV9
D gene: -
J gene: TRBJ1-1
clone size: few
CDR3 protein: CASSVVGAGVNTEAFF
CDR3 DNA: TGTGCCAGCAGCGTAGTGGGGGCAGGGGTTAACACTGAAGCTTTCTTT

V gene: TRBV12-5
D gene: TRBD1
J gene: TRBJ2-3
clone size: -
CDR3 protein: CASGRLTGGDTQYF
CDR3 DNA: TGTGCTAGTGGACGCCTTACAGGGGGGGATACGCAGTATTTT

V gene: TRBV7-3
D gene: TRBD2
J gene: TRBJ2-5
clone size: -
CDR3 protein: CASSPSPQTSGVKETQYF
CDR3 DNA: TGTGCCAGCAGCCCATCCCCCCAGACTAGCGGCGTTAAGGAGACCCAGTACTTC

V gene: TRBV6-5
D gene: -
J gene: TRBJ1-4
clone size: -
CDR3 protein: CASSYSGAATNEKLFF
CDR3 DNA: TGTGCCAGCAGTTACTCAGGGGCTGCAACTAATGAAAAACTGTTTTTT

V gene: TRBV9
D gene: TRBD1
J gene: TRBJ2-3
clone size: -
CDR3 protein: CASSGGQGTDTQYF
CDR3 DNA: TGTGCCAGCAGCGGAGGACAGGGTACAGATACGCAGTATTTT

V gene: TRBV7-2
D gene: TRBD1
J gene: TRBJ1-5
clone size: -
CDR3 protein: CASSLGSGGLYSNQPQHF
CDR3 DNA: TGTGCCAGCAGCTTAGGGTCAGGGGGCCTTTATAGCAATCAGCCCCAGCATTTT

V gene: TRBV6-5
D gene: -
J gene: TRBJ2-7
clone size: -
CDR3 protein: CASTPEPGGSYEQYF
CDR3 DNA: TGTGCCAGCACCCCAGAGCCCGGTGGCTCCTACGAGCAGTACTTC

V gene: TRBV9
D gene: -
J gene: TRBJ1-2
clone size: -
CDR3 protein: CASSVAVGAYGYTF
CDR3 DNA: TGTGCCAGCAGCGTAGCTGTCGGAGCCTATGGCTACACCTTC

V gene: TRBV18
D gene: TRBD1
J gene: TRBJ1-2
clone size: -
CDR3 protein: CASSLSQTGDGYTF
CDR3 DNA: TGTGCCAGCTCACTAAGTCAGACAGGGGACGGCTACACCTTC

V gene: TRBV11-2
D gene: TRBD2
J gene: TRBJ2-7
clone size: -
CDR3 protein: CASSLLWLAGSYEQYF
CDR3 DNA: TGTGCCAGCAGCTTATTGTGGCTAGCGGGGTCTTACGAGCAGTACTTC

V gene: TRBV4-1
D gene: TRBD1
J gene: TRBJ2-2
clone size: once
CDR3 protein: CASSHGQGTGELFF
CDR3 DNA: TGCGCCAGCAGCCACGGACAGGGGACCGGGGAGCTGTTTTTT

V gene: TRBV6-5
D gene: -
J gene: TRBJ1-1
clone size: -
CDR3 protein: CASSYRGGTEAFF
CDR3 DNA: TGTGCCAGCAGTTACAGAGGGGGCACTGAAGCTTTCTTT

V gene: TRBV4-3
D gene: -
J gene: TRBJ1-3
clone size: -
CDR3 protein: CASSQGGRPFSGNTIYF
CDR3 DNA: TGCGCCAGCAGCCAAGGGGGGAGACCCTTCTCTGGAAACACCATATATTTT

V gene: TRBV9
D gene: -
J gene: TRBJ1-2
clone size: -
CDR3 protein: CASSVDSNYGYTF
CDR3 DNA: TGTGCCAGCAGCGTAGACAGCAACTATGGCTACACCTTC

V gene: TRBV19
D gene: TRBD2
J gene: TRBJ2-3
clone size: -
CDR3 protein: CASNLGLAGRDTQYF
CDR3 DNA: TGTGCCAGTAACCTGGGACTAGCGGGGAGGGATACGCAGTATTTT

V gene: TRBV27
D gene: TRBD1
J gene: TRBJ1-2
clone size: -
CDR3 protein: CANSPWTGDGYTF
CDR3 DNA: TGTGCCAACAGTCCTTGGACAGGGGATGGCTACACCTTC

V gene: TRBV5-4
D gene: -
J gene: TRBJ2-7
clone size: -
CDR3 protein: CASSTKEGGVEQYF
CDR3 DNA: TGTGCCAGCAGCACAAAAGAGGGTGGCGTCGAGCAGTACTTC

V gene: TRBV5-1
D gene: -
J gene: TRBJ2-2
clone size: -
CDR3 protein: CASSPLGGPNTGELFF
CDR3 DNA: TGCGCCAGCAGCCCTCTGGGCGGGCCCAACACCGGGGAGCTGTTTTTT

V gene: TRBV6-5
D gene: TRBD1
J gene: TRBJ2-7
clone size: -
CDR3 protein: CASRLATGFTGEQYF
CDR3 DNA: TGTGCCAGCAGGCTTGCGACAGGGTTTACGGGCGAGCAGTACTTC

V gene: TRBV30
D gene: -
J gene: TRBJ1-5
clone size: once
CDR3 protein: CAWSVQSGQPQHF
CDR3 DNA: TGTGCCTGGAGTGTACAATCGGGTCAGCCCCAGCATTTT

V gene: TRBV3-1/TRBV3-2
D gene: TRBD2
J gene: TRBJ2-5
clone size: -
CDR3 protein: CASSQGLAGGETQYF
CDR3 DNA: TGTGCCAGCAGCCAAGGACTAGCGGGGGGGGAGACCCAGTACTTC

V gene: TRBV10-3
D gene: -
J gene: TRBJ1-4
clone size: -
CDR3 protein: CAISELTGFNEKLFF
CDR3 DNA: TGTGCCATCAGTGAGCTTACAGGCTTTAATGAAAAACTGTTTTTT

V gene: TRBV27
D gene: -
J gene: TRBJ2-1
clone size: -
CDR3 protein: CASSLSPGLVYNEQFF
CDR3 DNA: TGTGCCAGCAGTTTAAGCCCAGGACTGGTCTACAATGAGCAGTTCTTC

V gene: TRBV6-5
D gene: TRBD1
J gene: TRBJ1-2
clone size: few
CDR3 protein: CASSLTGGRGYTF
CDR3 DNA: TGTGCCAGCAGTCTTACAGGGGGCAGAGGCTACACCTTC

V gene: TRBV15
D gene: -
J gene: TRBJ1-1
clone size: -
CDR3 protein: CATESGGGNTEAFF
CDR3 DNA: TGTGCCACCGAGTCAGGAGGAGGGAACACTGAAGCTTTCTTT

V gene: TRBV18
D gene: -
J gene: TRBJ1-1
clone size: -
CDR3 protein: CASSPPPDSKPDEAFF
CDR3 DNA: TGTGCCAGCTCACCACCCCCGGACAGTAAACCCGATGAAGCTTTCTTT

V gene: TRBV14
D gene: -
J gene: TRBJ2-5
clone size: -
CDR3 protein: CASSQVGYWGTETQYF
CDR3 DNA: TGTGCCAGCAGCCAAGTGGGTTATTGGGGGACGGAGACCCAGTACTTC

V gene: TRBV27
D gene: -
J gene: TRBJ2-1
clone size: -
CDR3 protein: CASGLTDNEQFF
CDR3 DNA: TGTGCCAGCGGACTAACCGACAATGAGCAGTTCTTC

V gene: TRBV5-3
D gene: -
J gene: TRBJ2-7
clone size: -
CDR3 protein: CARSLLYEQYF
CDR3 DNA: TGTGCCAGAAGCTTATTGTACGAGCAGTACTTC